Shown below are 12 T cell receptor beta chains from a single sample sequenced in a study of prognosis after radiotherapy for stage I lung cancer. From genomic DNA, TCR beta CDR3 was amplified by two-round multiplex PCR. Amplification during the initial PCR round employed primers specific to each TRBV and TRBJ gene. MiXCR, applied by TCRdb to the multiplex PCR reads, yields one record per CDR3 protein. The profile shows about 8,500 distinct CDR3 sequences, 62% of them singletons. This specimen was PBMCs, taken before or after stereotactic body radiation therapy (not recorded which). The receptors were gathered from a donor aged 50 or older with non-small cell lung cancer.

V is TRBV24-1 and J is TRBJ2-1; a possible D gene is TRBD2 (5 bases). CDR3 length equals 15 residues. Germline V gives CDR1 KGHDR, CDR2 SFDVKD. V lost 5 bases, J lost 7 bases, and 17 bases lay in between. DNA for the CDR3: TGTGCCACCAGTGGCGGGCAGTGGTCGGGGAATGAGCAGTTCTTC. Translating gives CATSGGQWSGNEQFF.

This clonotype was detected only once. This sequence is one base from a far larger clone and is likely a read error. It is likely a read error, because the conserved phenylalanine at the end of the CDR3 is missing. The chain has TRBV7-8 and TRBJ2-3; TRBD2 matches at 8 bases. This CDR3 is built from 15 residues. Germline V CDR1 and CDR2: SGHVS, FQNEAQ. Trimming cost V 4 bases and J 5 bases; bases outside gene matches: 8. CDR3 DNA: TGTGCCAGCAGCTCGATGAGCGGGAGACGAGATACGCAGTATGTT. Its translation is CASSSMSGRRDTQYV.

This sequence joins TRBV6-2 or TRBV6-3 and TRBJ2-7; possible D gene TRBD2, 6 bases. V was pared by 0 bases and J by 11 bases, with 8 bases between. CDR3 length: 11 residues. The germline CDR1 and CDR2 sequences are MNHEY and SVGEGT. CDR3 sequence reads: CASSYSGREYF. Here the CDR3 DNA reads TGTGCCAGCAGTTACTCCGGGAGAGAGTACTTC.

The rearrangement uses TRBV18 and TRBJ1-5; 7 bases line up with TRBD1. CDR1 KGHSH and CDR2 LQKENI come from the germline V gene. The CDR3 extends over 14 amino acids. V lost 4 bases and J lost 6; bases outside the gene matches: 6. CDR3 nucleotides: TGTGCCAGCTCACTTGACAGGGCGTCTCAGCCCCAGCATTTT. It codes for CASSLDRASQPQHF.

A word on this clonotype: This is likely an artifact of a read error, given a far larger clone one base away. The rearrangement uses TRBV6-4 and TRBJ2-7; TRBD1 is a possible D gene (7 bases). The CDR3 loop spans 15 amino acids. Germline V lookup: CDR1 MRHNA, CDR2 SNTAGT. Trimming removed 6 bases at V and 4 bases at J, with 19 bases between. CDR3 coding DNA: TGTGCCAGCAGCCCCACCGCAGGGGGGTGGTACGAGCAGTACTTC. This translates into CASSPTAGGWYEQYF.

The rearrangement uses TRBV6-2 or TRBV6-3 and TRBJ1-2; no firm D call. Germline CDR1 MNHEY, CDR2 SVGEGT. V dropped 6 bases and J dropped 10 bases, with 18 bases sitting between them. The length of the CDR3 is 13 residues. The CDR3 bases are TGTGCCAGCAGACGGAATTTTAACTGTGTCTACACCTTC. It yields the protein CASRRNFNCVYTF.

This clonotype was observed once. A single base is all that separates this from a far larger clone, so a read error is likely. The CDR3 protein is CASTPGNSGASSYNEQFF. CDR3 coding DNA: TGTGCCAGCACCCCTGGGAATAGCGGGGCGAGCTCCTACAATGAGCAGTTCTTC. The V gene is TRBV6-5, the J gene TRBJ2-1; 8 bases align to TRBD2. Germline trimming cut 7 bases from V and 0 bases from J; bases unmatched to any gene: 14. CDR1 is MNHEY, CDR2 SVGAGI, per germline. CDR3 length: 18 amino acids.

Remarks on this clonotype: A far larger clone is only one base removed, so a read error is likely. The chain employs TRBV6-8 and TRBJ2-6; TRBD2 aligns across 9 bases. CDR1 MNHGY and CDR2 SAAAGT come from the germline V gene. The CDR3 totals 17 residues. V trimming: 4 bases; J trimming: 3 bases; junction bases outside the gene matches: 7. The CDR3 region has the DNA TGTGCCAGCAGTTTAGCGGGAGCCAGCTATGGGGCCAACGTCCTGACTTTC. Amino acids: CASSLAGASYGANVLTF.

The V gene is TRBV20-1, the J gene TRBJ2-1; 11 bases are a match to TRBD2. The CDR3 covers 16 residues. CDR1 DFQATT and CDR2 SNEGSKA come from the germline V gene (reference sequence). Trimming cost V 2 bases and J 0 bases; bases outside gene matches: 3. The CDR3 region is CSARLAGGSSYNEQFF. In nucleotides, the CDR3 is TGCAGTGCTAGACTAGCGGGAGGCAGCTCCTACAATGAGCAGTTCTTC.

By its share, this clonotype is medium-sized. The chain couples TRBV4-1 to TRBJ2-7; 8 nucleotides agree with TRBD2. The V gene end was trimmed by 0 bases and the J gene end by 7 bases; junction bases not matched to a gene: 2. CDR3 size: 13 residues. CDR1 MGHRA and CDR2 YSYEKL come from the germline V gene. The CDR3 sequence: CASSQDAGGEQYF. DNA for the CDR3: TGCGCCAGCAGCCAAGATGCGGGGGGAGAGCAGTACTTC.

The chain couples TRBV6-2 or TRBV6-3 to TRBJ1-6; 8 bases agree with TRBD1. With 5 bases clipped from V and 7 bases from J, the junction kept 7 bases outside the gene matches. Germline-derived CDR1 and CDR2 are MNHEY and SVGEGT. The CDR3 contains 15 residues. The CDR3, as DNA: TGTGCCAGCAGTCCGAGCAGGGGGCGGAATTCACCCCTCCACTTT. This codes for CASSPSRGRNSPLHF.

The rearrangement joins TRBV4-2 to TRBJ2-5; 8 positions match TRBD1. Losses at the gene ends were 0 bases for V and 5 bases for J; bases not matched to a gene: 14. Germline values: CDR1 LGHNA, CDR2 YNFKEQ. The CDR3 covers 18 residues. CDR3 sequence reads: CASSQDYRGSGALETQYF. The CDR3 nucleotides read TGTGCCAGCAGCCAAGACTACAGGGGGAGTGGGGCGTTGGAGACCCAGTACTTC.